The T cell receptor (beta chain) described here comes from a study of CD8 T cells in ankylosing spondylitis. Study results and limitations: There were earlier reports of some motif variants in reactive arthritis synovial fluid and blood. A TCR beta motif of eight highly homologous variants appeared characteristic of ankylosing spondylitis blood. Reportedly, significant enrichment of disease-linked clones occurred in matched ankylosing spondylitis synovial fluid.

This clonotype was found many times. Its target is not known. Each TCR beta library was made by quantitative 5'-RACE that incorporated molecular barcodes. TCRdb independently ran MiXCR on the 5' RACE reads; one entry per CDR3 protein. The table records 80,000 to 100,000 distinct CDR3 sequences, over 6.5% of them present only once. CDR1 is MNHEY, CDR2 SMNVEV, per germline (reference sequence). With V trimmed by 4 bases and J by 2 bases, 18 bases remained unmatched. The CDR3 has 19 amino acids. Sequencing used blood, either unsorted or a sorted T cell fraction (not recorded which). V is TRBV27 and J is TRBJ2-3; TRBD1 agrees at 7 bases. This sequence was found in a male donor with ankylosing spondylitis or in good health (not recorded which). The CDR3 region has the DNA TGTGCCAGCAGTTCTATAATCGCCAGGGACAGCTTTTACACAGATACGCAGTATTTT. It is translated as CASSSIIARDSFYTDTQYF.